Listed below are T cell receptor beta chains from one sample, sequenced in a study of cytomegalovirus exposure and HLA in healthy donors. Profiled with immunoSEQ multiplex PCR; TCRdb holds only in-frame clones, not every one. The sample carries more than 95,000 clones, 65% to 85% recorded once. The sample taken for sequencing was PBMCs. The receptors here all came from a female donor in good health and CMV-seropositive. Both conserved end residues are trimmed from each CDR3. Each record gives: V gene, CDR3 length, clone size, CDR3 protein. The listing skips clone size in some rows; elsewhere it reads once, few, many or a size class.

>TRBV7-9|13|NA
ASSSGLEKSHEQY
>TRBV9|12|NA
ASSVALTSVVLT
>TRBV19|11|NA
ASSMRADRAAF
>TRBV7-2|13|NA
ASSPLGQGNEKLF
>TRBV30|12|NA
AWIDSPAKNIQY
>TRBV4-2|14|few
ASSQDHTLPQGELF
>TRBV6-4|13|NA
ASSEQQGAPNEQF
>TRBV5-1|12|NA
ASSLEGQGSGYT
>TRBV28|11|NA
ASSPLAPDTQY
>TRBV28|12|NA
AAGEGFTQETQY
>TRBV7-9|14|NA
ASSLAAGTASYEQY
>TRBV28|13|few
ASSLRGGEDQPQH
>TRBV9|11|NA
ASSASGTDTQY
>TRBV28|16|few
ASSSSPGTGVRGRPQH
>TRBV29-1|8|few
SVDVPGYT
>TRBV6-4|12|few
ASSDGQGTDTQY
>TRBV5-1|12|NA
ASSLGDTTYEQY
>TRBV28|15|NA
ASSLGRRTGNNQPQH
>TRBV4-2|15|NA
ASSQGGQGISGNTIY
>TRBV30|12|few
AWSVKGGNTEAF
>TRBV2|15|NA
ASSKQDLGGGYYGYT
>TRBV7-8|13|NA
ASSSLAGRYYEQY
>TRBV4-1|14|NA
ASSQEGLAELNEQF
>TRBV18|15|NA
ASSPPGTGGLNTEAF
>TRBV18|12|NA
ASSSYRGLEGYT
>TRBV27|13|once
ASSLRLARYNEQF
>TRBV6-6|11|NA
ASRTGTQETQY
>TRBV6-5|12|few
ASREQGASGELF
>TRBV19|14|NA
ASSSPTVAGAYEQY
>TRBV7-2|14|NA
ASSFTGGSRTDTQY
>TRBV7-8|10|NA
ASSPRVLEQF
>TRBV28|12|NA
ASTRGGANTEAF
>TRBV11-2|12|NA
ASSLDRPNTEAF
>TRBV28|12|NA
ASSSSGIAETQY
>TRBV10-2|12|NA
ASSERGGDTEAF
>TRBV6-1|13|NA
ASTGYLGPSTEAF
>TRBV7-9|11|NA
ASSVGQGYEQY
>TRBV4-3|14|few
ASSQGGQGGYNEQF
>TRBV6-5|11|NA
ASSQQVADGYT
>TRBV4-2|10|NA
ASSQSQDTQY
>TRBV2|11|NA
ASTADTNTEAF
>TRBV6-5|11|few
ASSPMGGAPLH
>TRBV5-1|13|few
ASSWSAGQETEAF
>TRBV6-6|13|NA
ASSYRGAKNAEAF
>TRBV6-5|12|NA
ASSYGGDREKLF
>TRBV5-4|12|once
ASSPTGGRETQY
>TRBV6-6|14|NA
ASRGTGGQAPRGYT
>TRBV15|14|NA
ATSRVMKPSTDTQY
>TRBV7-2|16|NA
ASSSEGTSGGDTDTQY
>TRBV7-8|13|NA
ASSLQVEGNQPQH
>TRBV4-2|13|NA
ASSQDRGLGDEQY
>TRBV7-7|13|NA
ASSLGEGNTGELF
>TRBV2|13|NA
ASSLGQAFSYEQY
>TRBV7-9|17|NA
ASSLAGLAGPYPSYEQY
>TRBV5-1|12|few
ASSIGGVRNEQF